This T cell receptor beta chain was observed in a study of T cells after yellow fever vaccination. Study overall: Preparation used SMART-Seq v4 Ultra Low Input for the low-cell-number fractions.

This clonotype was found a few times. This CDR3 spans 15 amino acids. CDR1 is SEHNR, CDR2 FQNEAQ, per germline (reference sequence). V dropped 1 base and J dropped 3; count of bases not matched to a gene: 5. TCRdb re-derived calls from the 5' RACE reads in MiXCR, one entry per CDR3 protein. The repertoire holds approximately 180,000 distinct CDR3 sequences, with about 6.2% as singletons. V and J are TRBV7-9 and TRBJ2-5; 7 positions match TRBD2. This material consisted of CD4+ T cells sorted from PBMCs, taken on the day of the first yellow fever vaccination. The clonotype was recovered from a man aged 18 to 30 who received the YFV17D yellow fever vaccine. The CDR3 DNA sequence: TGTGCCAGCAGCTTAGGGGCTAGCGGAAAAGAGACCCAGTACTTC. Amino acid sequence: CASSLGASGKETQYF.